Sequencing of this T cell receptor beta chain was carried out in a study of cytomegalovirus exposure and HLA in healthy donors. Looking at the study overall: Approximately 180 million T cells yielded approximately 100 million unique TCR beta sequences, as an earlier analysis found. Study observations and caveats: Versus the roughly 670-donor mean, an Asian-associated ancestry cluster reportedly showed fewer N-insertions in a later analysis. Segments of the TCR beta V type were, in most cases, productive about 87% or about 30% of the time in an earlier analysis. Later, an analysis showed that TCR beta chains associated with HLA were more clonally expanded than others that were equally common.

This CDR3 has 16 amino acids. Germline V gives CDR1 SGHNT, CDR2 YYREEE (reference sequence). With V trimmed by 4 bases and J by 6 bases, 5 bases remained unmatched. With 60 Vbeta and 13 Jbeta primers, the PCR was carried out. Sequencing used immunoSEQ multiplex PCR; TCRdb keeps in-frame clones, though not all of them. This table holds under 200,000 clones, over 9.5% found once. With regard to this clone: Its antigen is currently unknown.

The sequenced sample was PBMCs. This clonotype originated in a man aged 45-65 years in good health and CMV-seropositive. The chain couples TRBV5-4 to TRBJ2-3; TRBD2 matches 16 bases. The CDR3 loop reads CASSPAGLAGGDTQYF. The CDR3 DNA sequence: TGTGCCAGCAGCCCCGCGGGACTAGCGGGGGGGGATACGCAGTATTTT.